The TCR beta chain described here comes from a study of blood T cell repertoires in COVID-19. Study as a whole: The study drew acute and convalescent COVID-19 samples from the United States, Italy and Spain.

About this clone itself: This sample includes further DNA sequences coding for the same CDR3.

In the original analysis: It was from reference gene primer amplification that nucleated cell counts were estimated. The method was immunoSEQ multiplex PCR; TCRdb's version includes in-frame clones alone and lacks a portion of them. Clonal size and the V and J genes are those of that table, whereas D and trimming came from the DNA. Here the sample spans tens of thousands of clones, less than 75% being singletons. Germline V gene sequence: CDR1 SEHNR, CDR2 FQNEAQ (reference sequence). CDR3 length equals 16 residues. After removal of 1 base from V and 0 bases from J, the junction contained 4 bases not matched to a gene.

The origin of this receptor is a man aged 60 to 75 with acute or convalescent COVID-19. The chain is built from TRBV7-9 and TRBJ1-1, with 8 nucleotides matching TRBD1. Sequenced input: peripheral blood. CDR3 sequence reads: CASSLGDRSMNTEAFF. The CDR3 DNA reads TGTGCCAGCAGCTTAGGGGACAGGTCGATGAACACTGAAGCTTTCTTT.